Listed below are T cell receptor beta chains from one sample, sequenced in a study of blood T cell repertoires in COVID-19. Produced via immunoSEQ multiplex PCR; TCRdb's table is partial and in-frame only. The table lists roughly 670,000 clones, just under 90% of them singletons. Source material: peripheral blood. All receptors derive from a woman under 30 with acute or convalescent COVID-19. CDR3s include the opening cysteine and the closing phenylalanine or tryptophan. Each record gives: V gene, CDR3 protein.

V: TRBV6-1; CDR3: CASSEASGGTEAFF
V: TRBV2; CDR3: CASTPGQGAYYGYTF
V: TRBV5-1; CDR3: CASSLRRGLNTGELFF
V: TRBV24-1; CDR3: CATSDRGTSTDTQYF
V: TRBV11-3; CDR3: CASSSETGRLGNEQFF
V: TRBV7-9; CDR3: CASSSQGHRPQHF
V: TRBV2; CDR3: CARGGTGGSGANVLTF
V: TRBV5-4; CDR3: CASSPTSGGARDTQYF
V: TRBV6-4; CDR3: CASSDSRGTRTFF
V: TRBV7-2; CDR3: CASSLSGGSEQYF
V: TRBV7-9; CDR3: CASSLGQDTDTQYF
V: TRBV6-2/TRBV6-3; CDR3: CASSTRLAGVTDTQYF
V: TRBV20-1; CDR3: CSTGSSVGYTF
V: TRBV27; CDR3: CASSLVGDRDFYGYTF